One sample yielded the 23 T cell receptor beta chains listed below, sequenced in a study of T cells after yellow fever vaccination. MiXCR, run by TCRdb on the 5' RACE reads, gives a single entry per CDR3 protein. The sample holds approximately 550,000 distinct CDR3 sequences, roughly a fifth seen once. The sequencing here drew on PBMCs, taken 15 days after the yellow fever booster vaccination. The receptors originated from a man in his thirties or forties who received the YFV17D yellow fever vaccine.

The J gene is TRBJ2-7, the V gene TRBV7-2; 8 positions agree with TRBD2. This CDR3 has 15 residues. Germline-derived CDR1 and CDR2 are SGHTA and FQGNSA. J lost 2 bases, V lost 5 bases, and 8 bases had no gene match. This CDR3 is CASSHTSGPTYEQYF. The CDR3, as DNA: TGTGCCAGCAGCCACACTAGCGGACCAACCTACGAGCAGTACTTC.

The chain employs TRBV29-1 and TRBJ2-7, with 8 bases fitting TRBD2. Losses at the gene ends were 6 bases for V and 5 bases for J; bases not matched to a gene: 6. The germline V gene has CDR1 SQVTM and CDR2 ANQGSEA. This CDR3 has 12 residues. CDR3 amino acids: CSVRREDDEQYF. The CDR3 nucleotides are TGCAGCGTCCGGCGGGAGGATGACGAGCAGTACTTC.

The rearrangement joins TRBV5-1 to TRBJ2-4; D may be TRBD1 (5 bases). Trimming took off 4 bases at V and 9 bases at J, with 11 bases between the two ends. The CDR3 totals 12 residues. The V gene's germline CDR1 is SGHRS and CDR2 YFSETQ. CDR3 protein: CASSEGAGIQYF. The DNA for the CDR3 is TGCGCCAGCAGCGAAGGGGCCGGCATTCAGTACTTC.

This chain joins TRBV9 and TRBJ2-7; TRBD2 matches 12 bases. Germline-derived CDR1 and CDR2 are SGDLS and YYNGEE. CDR3 size: 17 residues. Trimming cost V 0 bases and J 1 base; bases outside gene matches: 5. CDR3: CASSVGLLAGGSYEQYF. CDR3 bases: TGTGCCAGCAGCGTAGGGTTACTAGCGGGAGGTTCCTACGAGCAGTACTTC.

This clonotype was counted only a few times. The genes are TRBV9 and TRBJ2-5; D not resolved. The CDR3 sequence is 14 residues long. The V gene's germline CDR1 is SGDLS and CDR2 YYNGEE. Trimming stripped 0 bases from V and 0 bases from J, with 6 bases between. The DNA of the CDR3 is TGTGCCAGCAGCGTAGGTTCAGACCAAGAGACCCAGTACTTC. Translation gives CASSVGSDQETQYF.

The chain couples TRBV5-4 to TRBJ2-5; weak D call: TRBD2 (6 bases). This CDR3 is built from 13 residues. Trimming pared 7 bases from V and 2 bases from J, leaving 12 bases between. CDR1 is SGHNT, CDR2 YYREEE, per germline (reference sequence). The CDR3 region has the DNA TGTGCCAGCCAGGCGGGACCACAAGAGACCCAGTACTTC. Its translation: CASQAGPQETQYF.

The chain combines TRBV12-3 or TRBV12-4 with TRBJ1-1; 9 positions agree with TRBD1. The J segment lost 10 bases and the V segment lost 5 bases, leaving 5 bases of the junction unmatched. The CDR3 has 12 amino acids. The CDR3 region is CASSKQGAAAFF. CDR3 sequence (DNA): TGTGCCAGCAGTAAACAGGGGGCTGCAGCTTTCTTT.

The rearrangement joins TRBV5-4 to TRBJ2-3; a possible D gene is TRBD1 (7 bases). The germline V and J ends were trimmed by 0 bases and 3 bases, with 11 bases remaining between them. Germline V gene lookup returns CDR1 SGHNT and CDR2 YYREEE (reference sequence). The CDR3 loop spans 15 amino acids. The CDR3 loop reads CASSLVTGRTDTQYF. For the CDR3, the DNA is TGTGCCAGCAGCTTGGTGACAGGGAGGACAGATACGCAGTATTTT.

This rearrangement joins TRBV20-1 to TRBJ2-3, with TRBD2 identical over 13 bases. The V gene's germline CDR1 is DFQATT and CDR2 SNEGSKA (reference sequence). Trimming cost V 7 bases and J 3 bases; bases outside gene matches: 4. The CDR3 is 14 amino acids. DNA for the CDR3: TGCAGTGGGGGACTAGCGGGATGGACAGATACGCAGTATTTT. The encoded protein is CSGGLAGWTDTQYF.

The chain employs TRBV7-8 and TRBJ2-2; 8 nucleotides line up with TRBD2. The CDR3 is made up of 15 amino acids. V shed 4 bases and J 7 bases; nucleotides not matched to a gene: 8. Germline V lookup: CDR1 SGHVS, CDR2 FQNEAQ. In DNA, the CDR3 is TGTGCCAGCAGCTCCGGGACTAGTCGTCTCGGGGAGCTGTTTTTT. The encoded protein is CASSSGTSRLGELFF. The full variable domain, rest sourced from reference TRBV7-8 and TRBJ2-2, is GAGVSQSPRYKVAKRGQDVALRCDPISGHVSLFWYQQALGQGPEFLTYFQNEAQLDKSGLPSDRFFAERPEGSVSTLKIQRTQQEDSAVYLCASSSGTSRLGELFFGEGSRLTVL.

This clonotype appeared a few times. The chain combines TRBV29-1 with TRBJ1-1, with D hard to call. In germline, CDR1 is SQVTM, CDR2 ANQGSEA. This CDR3 spans 13 amino acids. Trimming stripped 6 bases from V and 3 bases from J, with 14 bases between. The DNA of the CDR3 is TGCAGCGTCAACAATGAGGCCGACACTGAAGCTTTCTTT. It specifies CSVNNEADTEAFF.

Remarks on this clonotype: A junction boundary mismatches the germline segment, possibly from a read error. The chain recombines TRBV12-3 or TRBV12-4 with TRBJ2-7; 9 bases fit TRBD1. CDR3 length: 14 residues. CDR3: CAGSYGTGTIEQYF. CDR3 nucleotides: TGTGCCGGCAGTTATGGGACAGGGACTATCGAGCAGTACTTC.

This clonotype was observed a few times. The V and J genes are TRBV7-2 and TRBJ2-3; 8 positions match TRBD1. After removal of 7 bases from V and 2 bases from J, the junction contained 5 bases not matched to a gene. The CDR3 consists of 14 residues. CDR1 is SGHTA, CDR2 FQGNSA, per germline. The CDR3 protein is CASTLRGPTDTQYF. In DNA, the CDR3 is TGTGCCAGCACCCTCAGGGGGCCCACAGATACGCAGTATTTT.

The genes are TRBV20-1 and TRBJ2-7; 11 bases fit TRBD2. The CDR3 is 17 amino acids. The trim removed 3 bases at V and 3 bases at J, leaving 13 bases unmatched. Germline CDR1 and CDR2: DFQATT and SNEGSKA (reference sequence). CDR3 nucleotide sequence: TGCAGTGCTAGGGCTGGGCTAGCGGGAGGCCACGTCTACGAGCAGTACTTC. Amino acids: CSARAGLAGGHVYEQYF.

This clonotype showed up just a few times. The rearrangement uses TRBV6-2 or TRBV6-3 and TRBJ2-1; D may be TRBD1 (5 bases). Trimming left V 2 bases short and J 13 bases short, with 21 bases between. The CDR3 extends over 15 amino acids. Germline CDR1 reads MNHEY; CDR2 reads SVGEGT. The DNA of the CDR3 is TGTGCCAGCAGTTACATTGAGTTGTCAGGGCGGCATCAGTTCTTC. Its protein product is CASSYIELSGRHQFF.

V and J are TRBV20-1 and TRBJ1-1; D uncertain. Germline V gene sequence: CDR1 DFQATT, CDR2 SNEGSKA (reference sequence). There are 12 residues in the CDR3. V lost 8 bases and J 7 bases, leaving 17 bases between the germline ends. This chain's CDR3 is CSPTSMTLEAFF. CDR3 bases: TGCAGTCCGACGTCTATGACACTTGAAGCTTTCTTT.

The CDR3 region has the DNA TGTGCCAGCAGCCCTCGGACTAGCGGGCTAGCCTACGAGCAGTACTTC. Translated, it gives CASSPRTSGLAYEQYF. The chain joins TRBV3-1 to TRBJ2-7; 11 bases align to TRBD2. J lost 2 bases, V lost 4 bases, and 7 bases had no gene match. Germline V gene lookup returns CDR1 LGHDT and CDR2 YNNKEL (reference sequence). The CDR3 sequence is 16 residues long.

The table lists this clonotype with a few counts. The chain joins TRBV7-9 to TRBJ1-1; 8 nucleotides match TRBD1. This CDR3 has 14 residues. CDR1 SEHNR and CDR2 FQNEAQ come from the germline V gene (reference sequence). The J segment lost 6 bases and the V segment lost 5 bases, leaving 8 bases of the junction unmatched. This CDR3 reads CASSTGTGVSEAFF. The CDR3 DNA reads TGTGCCAGCAGCACCGGGACAGGCGTATCTGAAGCTTTCTTT.

The chain recombines TRBV4-2 with TRBJ2-1; 8 bases fit TRBD2. The CDR3 length is 13 residues. V shed 10 bases, J shed 7 bases, and the junction held 9 bases outside the gene matches. The germline gives CDR1 LGHNA, CDR2 YNFKEQ. CDR3: CATLDSGGNEQFF. The CDR3 DNA sequence: TGTGCCACTCTAGATTCGGGAGGGAATGAGCAGTTCTTC.

The chain employs TRBV7-2 and TRBJ2-4; 7 bases match TRBD2. This CDR3 region has 16 residues. Looked up from germline, CDR1 is SGHTA and CDR2 is FQGNSA. V was clipped by 5 bases and J by 2 bases; unmatched bases: 9. The CDR3 here is CASSANGGVPKNIQYF. The CDR3 nucleotides read TGTGCCAGCAGCGCTAATGGGGGGGTGCCCAAAAACATTCAGTACTTC.

The genes are TRBV7-2 and TRBJ2-4; D is perhaps TRBD2 (6 bases). Germline-derived CDR1 and CDR2 are SGHTA and FQGNSA. Trimming shortened V by 1 base and J by 8 bases, and 12 bases separated the two germline ends. The CDR3 extends over 14 amino acids. The CDR3 reads CASSLGLDNDIQYF. The CDR3 DNA follows: TGTGCCAGCAGCTTAGGACTAGATAACGACATTCAGTACTTC.

This clonotype has just one count. The chain links TRBV2 to TRBJ2-1; unclear D gene. V was clipped by 0 bases and J by 4 bases, with 10 bases between them. The CDR3 contains 15 residues. CDR1 and CDR2 (germline): SNHLY, FYNNEI. CDR3 amino acids: CASSEALPGYNEQFF. CDR3 nucleotide sequence: TGTGCCAGCAGTGAAGCGCTTCCCGGATACAATGAGCAGTTCTTC.

This clonotype was recorded a few times. V and J are TRBV7-8 and TRBJ1-3, with D possibly matching TRBD1 (5 bases). With 1 base removed from V and 8 bases from J, the gap between germline ends came to 9 bases. This CDR3 is built from 13 residues. From germline, CDR1 is SGHVS and CDR2 FQNEAQ. Here the CDR3 reads CASSLVVGDTIYF. For the CDR3, the DNA is TGTGCCAGCAGCTTAGTCGTGGGGGACACCATATATTTT.